A single sample is the source of the 18 T cell receptor beta chains below, sequenced in a study of T cells in Graves' hyperthyroidism and ophthalmopathy. The CDR3 regions of TCR beta were amplified from RNA transcripts. HTBI primers were employed in a first-round RT-PCR of the TCR CDR3. TCRdb reprocessed the multiplex PCR reads with MiXCR, giving one entry per CDR3 protein. The sample yields 640,000 or so distinct CDR3 sequences, about 14% seen once. The sequenced sample was blood. These receptors were taken from a woman aged 40 to 49 with Graves' ophthalmopathy.

This clonotype came up many times. The V gene is TRBV7-2, the J gene TRBJ2-5; D not resolved. CDR1 is SGHTA, CDR2 FQGNSA, per germline. The V end was cut by 5 bases, the J end by 3 bases, with 10 bases between. This CDR3 contains 13 residues. CDR3 coding DNA: TGTGCCAGCAGCGAAAGGTCCAAAGAGACCCAGTACTTC. Protein product: CASSERSKETQYF.

In DNA form, the CDR3 reads TGCAGTGCTAGAGATAGGGCATTTTATAGCAATCAGCCCCAGCATTTT. Encoded protein: CSARDRAFYSNQPQHF. The V gene is TRBV20-1, the J gene TRBJ1-5, with D unclear. V was shortened by 0 bases and J by 0 bases, with 12 bases between the two germline ends. The germline V gene has CDR1 DFQATT and CDR2 SNEGSKA (reference sequence). The CDR3 loop spans 16 amino acids.

This clonotype was found many times. V usage is TRBV6-2 or TRBV6-3 and J usage is TRBJ2-7; possible D gene TRBD2, 6 bases. The CDR3 is 14 amino acids. Trimming shortened V by 2 bases and J by 4 bases, and 12 bases separated the two germline ends. Germline values: CDR1 MNHEY, CDR2 SVGEGT. The DNA of the CDR3 is TGTGCCAGCAGTTACCGGGAGAGGGATTACGAGCAGTACTTC. Encoded protein: CASSYRERDYEQYF.

This clonotype appeared many times. CDR3 in amino acids: CASSPRRGYYEQYF. The DNA for the CDR3 is TGTGCCAGCAGTCCACGGCGGGGGTACTACGAGCAGTACTTC. The rearrangement joins TRBV28 to TRBJ2-7, with 7 nucleotides matching TRBD2. Per germline, CDR1 MDHEN and CDR2 SYDVKM. The CDR3 extends over 14 amino acids. The junction had 7 bases not matched to a gene; V was cut back by 5 bases and J by 3 bases.

The CDR3 sequence: CASSDRTGSTEAFF. The CDR3 DNA reads TGTGCCAGCAGCGACCGTACAGGGAGCACTGAAGCTTTCTTT. The chain combines TRBV13 with TRBJ1-1; D possibly corresponds to TRBD1 (6 bases). This CDR3 comprises 14 residues. Germline assignment: CDR1 PRHDT and CDR2 FYEKMQ (reference sequence). The germline V and J ends were trimmed by 5 bases and 4 bases, with 14 bases remaining between them.

Of note for this clonotype: A single base separates this from a much larger clone, so it may be a read error. V is TRBV18 and J is TRBJ1-5; tentatively, D is TRBD1 (5 bases). This CDR3 is built from 13 residues. V lost 3 bases and J lost 5, with 8 bases in between. Germline V gene sequence: CDR1 KGHSH, CDR2 LQKENI. CDR3 in amino acids: CASSPEGDQPQHF. DNA of the CDR3: TGTGCCAGCTCACCGGAAGGGGATCAGCCCCAGCATTTT.

This clonotype came up many times. The chain combines TRBV28 with TRBJ1-1; 9 nucleotides agree with TRBD1. V was clipped by 6 bases and J by 10 bases; unmatched bases: 9. Germline values: CDR1 MDHEN, CDR2 SYDVKM. The CDR3 is 13 amino acids. The CDR3 reads CASRRTGEIRAFF. CDR3 nucleotides: TGTGCCAGCAGGCGGACAGGGGAAATTCGAGCTTTCTTT.

This clonotype was seen ten or more times. The chain links TRBV7-2 to TRBJ2-7, with 7 bases that match TRBD1. Germline loops: CDR1 SGHTA, CDR2 FQGNSA. This CDR3 has 13 amino acids. V shed 5 bases and J 7 bases; nucleotides not matched to a gene: 8. The CDR3 region is CASSTDRDREQYF. The CDR3 region has the DNA TGTGCCAGCAGCACAGACAGGGATAGGGAGCAGTACTTC.

The sample holds many counts of this clonotype. The genes are TRBV29-1 and TRBJ2-7; possible D gene TRBD2, 5 bases. Germline V gene lookup returns CDR1 SQVTM and CDR2 ANQGSEA. The CDR3 extends over 12 amino acids. V lost 0 bases, J lost 3 bases, and 6 bases lay in between. The CDR3 region has the DNA TGCAGCGTTGAAGATCGGGGCTACGAGCAGTACTTC. Its protein product is CSVEDRGYEQYF.

At least ten counts were recorded for this clonotype. V gene TRBV24-1 combines with J gene TRBJ2-5; either TRBD1 or TRBD2 may supply D (6 bases each). CDR3 size: 15 residues. The V gene's germline CDR1 is KGHDR and CDR2 SFDVKD. Deletions cut 4 bases from V and 5 bases from J, with 16 bases between. The CDR3 sequence is CATSDPEGGRETQYF. Written as DNA, the CDR3 is TGTGCCACCAGTGACCCCGAGGGGGGACGCGAGACCCAGTACTTC.

The table lists this clonotype with many counts. The chain joins TRBV7-6 to TRBJ2-7; possibly TRBD1 or TRBD2 for D (6 bases each). The CDR3 has 15 amino acids. Trimming stripped 1 base from V and 6 bases from J, with 16 bases between. The germline gives CDR1 SGHVS, CDR2 FNYEAQ. CDR3 residues: CASSLGPHGGREQYF. The CDR3 coding sequence is TGTGCCAGCAGCTTAGGACCCCATGGGGGGCGCGAGCAGTACTTC.

This clonotype was seen ten or more times. V usage is TRBV24-1 and J usage is TRBJ1-2; tentative D call: TRBD1 (5 bases). CDR3 length: 14 residues. The germline gives CDR1 KGHDR, CDR2 SFDVKD. V dropped 4 bases and J dropped 4 bases, with 12 bases sitting between them. The CDR3 loop is CATSDPDSRYGYTF. The DNA of the CDR3 is TGTGCCACCAGTGACCCTGACAGCCGCTATGGCTACACCTTC.

This clonotype was recorded many times. The V gene is TRBV28, the J gene TRBJ2-7; 7 positions match TRBD2. V trimming: 5 bases; J trimming: 6 bases; junction bases outside the gene matches: 10. Germline V CDR1 and CDR2: MDHEN, SYDVKM. The CDR3 has 14 amino acids. Written as DNA, the CDR3 is TGTGCCAGCAGTCAGAGCGGGACTCCCCGCGAGCAGTACTTC. Amino acids: CASSQSGTPREQYF.

There are many counts of this clonotype. The rearrangement joins TRBV5-1 to TRBJ1-2, with TRBD1 matching over 7 bases. V trimming: 4 bases; J trimming: 2 bases; junction bases outside the gene matches: 2. The length of the CDR3 is 13 residues. Germline V gene sequence: CDR1 SGHRS, CDR2 YFSETQ. CDR3: CASSETGNYGYTF. The CDR3 nucleotides are TGCGCCAGCAGCGAGACAGGGAACTATGGCTACACCTTC.

This clonotype was observed at least ten times. The chain links TRBV6-1 to TRBJ1-2, with D perhaps TRBD1 (5 bases). Germline-derived CDR1 and CDR2 are MNHNS and SASEGT. The CDR3 runs 15 residues. Trimming pared 0 bases from V and 6 bases from J, leaving 14 bases between. The CDR3 is CASSEAERTWDGYTF. In DNA form, the CDR3 reads TGTGCCAGCAGTGAAGCGGAGAGGACATGGGATGGCTACACCTTC.

Of note for this clonotype: A read error is possible here, since a much larger clone lies one base away. The chain has TRBV12-3 or TRBV12-4 and TRBJ2-1, with D tentatively TRBD2 (6 bases). The CDR3 sequence is 15 residues long. Trimming removed 3 bases at V and 1 base at J, with 10 bases between. The CDR3 sequence is CASSFRAGSYNEQFF. In DNA form, the CDR3 reads TGTGCCAGCAGTTTTCGTGCGGGGTCCTACAATGAGCAGTTCTTC.

The genes are TRBV19 and TRBJ2-7; D might be TRBD2 (6 bases). V lost 5 bases, J lost 0 bases, and 14 bases lay in between. This CDR3 spans 15 amino acids. Germline V gives CDR1 LNHDA, CDR2 SQIVND (reference sequence). CDR3 sequence (DNA): TGTGCCAGTAGTCATCGGGACTCCCTCTCCTACGAGCAGTACTTC. Amino acids: CASSHRDSLSYEQYF.

This clonotype was detected only a few times. The V call is TRBV20-1, the J call TRBJ1-2, with D unclear. Germline CDR1 is DFQATT and CDR2 is SNEGSKA (reference sequence). V lost 6 bases and J 8 bases, leaving 19 bases between the germline ends. The CDR3 runs to 13 residues. The CDR3 DNA reads TGCAGTGCACCGCAGCCCCTCGGTGGAGGCTACACCTTC. Translating it yields CSAPQPLGGGYTF.